These 7 T cell receptor beta chains were all obtained from the same sample, sequenced in a study of post-analysis software for immune sequencing data. Points from the study as a whole: In patients, roughly five TRBV segments were more frequent than in controls, with TRBV5-6, TRBV5-1 and TRBV20-1 among them.

Unique molecular identifiers featured in each of the TCR beta cDNA libraries. TCRdb re-called the PCR reads through MiXCR, storing one row per CDR3 protein. The data hold some 890,000 distinct CDR3 sequences, with about 50% observed a single time. These TCRs are of unknown antigen specificity. Sequences were obtained from blood. These receptors all stem from a girl under 18 with multiple sclerosis.

The chain employs TRBV7-6 and TRBJ2-7; 7 nucleotides agree with TRBD1. Judging by the DNA end, TRBJ2-4 fits better; the J call may be wrong. Germline CDR1 reads SGHVS; CDR2 reads FNYEAQ. This CDR3 is 15 amino acids long. CDR3 bases: TGTGCCAGCAGCCCGTTGACAGGGATGGTAAACATTCAGTACTTC. Translating gives CASSPLTGMVNIQYF.

This clonotype was seen a handful of times. The V gene is TRBV25-1, the J gene TRBJ2-3; D is unclear. The germline gives CDR1 MGHDK, CDR2 SYGVNS. This CDR3 spans 12 amino acids. The germline V and J ends were trimmed by 11 bases and 3 bases, with 12 bases remaining between them. This CDR3 reads CAVGYQTDTQYF. The CDR3 nucleotides are TGTGCCGTGGGGTATCAAACAGATACGCAGTATTTT.

The CDR3 sequence: CASSVVTGTGGVIEQFF. DNA of the CDR3: TGTGCCAGCAGCGTTGTGACCGGGACAGGTGGGGTTATTGAGCAGTTCTTC. The J gene is TRBJ2-7, the V gene TRBV7-2; 8 nucleotides agree with TRBD1. The DNA end is a closer match to TRBJ2-1, so the J assignment may be wrong. The CDR3 is made up of 17 amino acids. Germline CDR1 reads SGHTA; CDR2 reads FQGNSA.

The rearrangement joins TRBV25-1 to TRBJ2-7; weak D call: TRBD1 (6 bases). From germline, CDR1 is MGHDK and CDR2 SYGVNS. V was cut by 3 bases and J by 4 bases, with 13 bases left in between. The CDR3 has 14 amino acids. CDR3 DNA sequence: TGTGCCAGCAGTGACAGGGGTCAGTGGTACGAGCAGTACTTC. Encoded protein: CASSDRGQWYEQYF.

The chain is built from TRBV6-2 or TRBV6-3 and TRBJ2-1, with TRBD2 identical over 8 bases. The CDR3 has 15 amino acids. CDR1 and CDR2 from the germline V gene are MNHEY and SVGEGT. J was trimmed by 5 bases and V by 7 bases; bases with no gene match: 10. CDR3 region: CASINTGGPDNEQFF. CDR3 sequence (DNA): TGTGCCAGCATTAATACGGGAGGGCCGGACAATGAGCAGTTCTTC.

The chain has TRBV7-7 and TRBJ2-1; the D gene is possibly TRBD1 (5 bases). Trimming took 0 bases from V and 9 from J, leaving 15 bases between them. The CDR3 consists of 15 residues. Germline V gene sequence: CDR1 SSHAT, CDR2 FNYEAQ (reference sequence). CDR3 sequence: CASSLAPGSRREQFF. The CDR3 nucleotides read TGTGCCAGCAGCTTAGCGCCAGGGTCAAGGCGTGAGCAGTTCTTC.

This chain links TRBV15 with TRBJ2-5; D is ambiguous. The V gene's germline CDR1 is LNHNV and CDR2 YYDKDF (reference sequence). The CDR3 totals 16 residues. V was cut by 0 bases and J by 2 bases, with 13 bases left in between. CDR3 nucleotides: TGTGCCACCAGCAGAGATGGCCAGGACGCACAAGAGACCCAGTACTTC. This sequence encodes CATSRDGQDAQETQYF.